This is a list of T cell receptor beta chains from one sample in a study of T cell responses to AZD1222 COVID-19 vaccine. Using immunoSEQ multiplex PCR, the repertoire was profiled, and TCRdb retains in-frame clones only, with some absent. Among approximately 73,000 clones, about 84% were seen once, and the ten largest hold 2.9%. Sequenced here: peripheral blood, sampled on day 0 of AZD1222 vaccination. The receptors derive from an adult in good health. The CDR3 runs from the conserved cysteine through the conserved F or W. D genes are given only for firm matches. Expanded clones get a size class; other rows say once, few or many, or leave the size out.

>TRBV5-6|TRBD1|NA|TRBJ2-7
CASSETRQGPYEQYF
TGTGCCAGCAGCGAAACCCGACAGGGGCCCTACGAGCAGTACTTC
>TRBV2|TRBD1|NA|TRBJ2-7
CAIHPGQGTEQYF
TGTGCCATACACCCGGGACAGGGGACCGAGCAGTACTTC
>TRBV30|TRBD2|once|TRBJ2-3
CAWSATSGPGGEDTQYF
TGTGCCTGGAGTGCGACTAGCGGTCCTGGGGGTGAAGATACGCAGTATTTT
>TRBV18|NA|few|TRBJ1-1
CASSPDLNTEAFF
TGTGCCAGCTCACCAGATCTGAACACTGAAGCTTTCTTT
>TRBV5-5|TRBD2|NA|TRBJ2-2
CASSTLAGGLSHTGELFF
TGTGCCAGCAGTACCCTAGCGGGGGGGCTGTCGCACACCGGGGAGCTGTTTTTT
>TRBV5-4|NA|few|TRBJ2-7
CASSSGRAGQESYEQYF
TGTGCCAGCAGCTCCGGGAGGGCGGGACAGGAGTCCTACGAGCAGTACTTC
>TRBV6-2/TRBV6-3|NA|NA|TRBJ1-2
CASSRRDFYTF
TGTGCCAGCAGTCGGCGGGATTTCTACACCTTC
>TRBV10-1|NA|NA|TRBJ2-1
CASSESTGYNEQFF
TGCGCCAGCAGTGAGTCCACAGGATACAATGAGCAGTTCTTC
>TRBV7-9|TRBD1|NA|TRBJ1-2
CASSSGQGKIVRNYGYTF
TGTGCCAGCAGCTCAGGACAGGGAAAGATTGTTAGGAACTATGGCTACACCTTC
>TRBV27|TRBD1|NA|TRBJ2-5
CASRKPGTGTETQYF
TGTGCCAGCAGGAAGCCCGGGACAGGAACGGAGACCCAGTACTTC
>TRBV9|NA|NA|TRBJ2-1
CASSVADSYNEQFF
TGTGCCAGCAGCGTAGCGGACTCCTACAATGAGCAGTTCTTC
>TRBV29-1|TRBD1|NA|TRBJ2-1
CSVAYRGRSELEQFF
TGCAGCGTTGCTTACAGGGGGCGCTCAGAGCTGGAGCAGTTCTTC
>TRBV4-1|NA|NA|TRBJ2-1
CASSPGLAFGDNEQFF
TGCGCCAGCAGCCCGGGACTTGCTTTCGGGGACAATGAGCAGTTCTTC
>TRBV7-2|TRBD2|NA|TRBJ2-7
CASTLNPGLAGRNEQYF
TGTGCCAGCACCCTTAATCCTGGACTAGCGGGACGGAACGAGCAGTACTTC
>TRBV7-8|TRBD1|NA|TRBJ1-2
CASSPRSAGTANYGYTF
TGTGCCAGCAGCCCCCGTAGCGCCGGGACAGCTAACTATGGCTACACCTTC
>TRBV18|NA|once|TRBJ2-3
CASSPKTASDTQYF
TGTGCCAGCTCACCGAAGACCGCGTCAGATACGCAGTATTTT
>TRBV20-1|TRBD2|few|TRBJ2-5
CSASSSGRGETQYF
TGCAGTGCTAGTTCCAGCGGGAGGGGAGAGACCCAGTACTTC
>TRBV6-2/TRBV6-3|TRBD1|NA|TRBJ2-5
CASSGPFDRGETQYF
TGTGCCAGCAGTGGACCGTTCGACAGGGGAGAGACCCAGTACTTC
>TRBV6-1|NA|NA|TRBJ1-2
CASSEGVRTYGYTF
TGTGCCAGCAGTGAAGGAGTCAGAACTTATGGCTACACCTTC
>TRBV7-2|TRBD1|few|TRBJ1-1
CASSWDRGSTGAFF
TGTGCCAGCAGCTGGGACAGGGGGTCCACTGGAGCTTTCTTT
>TRBV5-8|NA|few|TRBJ2-1
CASSPREEGNEQFF
TGTGCCAGCAGCCCCAGGGAGGAAGGCAATGAGCAGTTCTTC
>TRBV6-2/TRBV6-3|NA|NA|TRBJ2-3
CASRPTSTDTQYF
TGTGCCAGCAGACCTACTAGCACAGATACGCAGTATTTT
>TRBV6-5|NA|NA|TRBJ1-5
CASSQGRFSNQPQHF
TGTGCCAGCAGCCAAGGACGGTTTAGCAATCAGCCCCAGCATTTT
>TRBV3-1/TRBV3-2|NA|NA|TRBJ2-5
CASSQNMGGREAQYF
TGTGCCAGCAGCCAAAATATGGGGGGAAGGGAGGCCCAGTACTTC
>TRBV12-3/TRBV12-4|NA|NA|TRBJ1-3
CASSPTGNTIYF
TGTGCCAGCAGCCCCACTGGAAACACCATATATTTT
>TRBV5-5|NA|few|TRBJ2-7
CASSLMVLPAEQYF
TGTGCCAGCAGCTTGATGGTTCTTCCTGCCGAGCAGTACTTC
>TRBV7-3|TRBD1|NA|TRBJ1-1
CASSLSDRGKAFF
TGTGCCAGCAGCTTATCGGACAGGGGGAAGGCTTTCTTT
>TRBV11-2|TRBD1|NA|TRBJ1-2
CASSLGPGGQYGYTF
TGTGCCAGCAGCTTAGGCCCAGGGGGCCAATATGGCTACACCTTC
>TRBV4-1|TRBD1|few|TRBJ1-4
CASSQTGTGNEKLFF
TGCGCCAGCAGCCAAACCGGGACAGGGAATGAAAAACTGTTTTTT
>TRBV7-2|NA|NA|TRBJ1-2
CASSPTPPGPNGYTF
TGTGCCAGCAGCCCCACCCCCCCAGGCCCCAATGGCTACACCTTC
>TRBV10-3|NA|once|TRBJ1-1
CAINGGVSNTEAFF
TGTGCCATCAATGGCGGGGTCTCAAACACTGAAGCTTTCTTT
>TRBV7-2|TRBD2|NA|TRBJ2-3
CASSGSGVSTDTQYF
TGTGCCAGCAGCGGTAGCGGGGTGAGCACAGATACGCAGTATTTT
>TRBV4-3|TRBD1|NA|TRBJ2-7
CASSQDPGQGYEQYF
TGCGCCAGCAGCCAAGATCCGGGACAGGGTTACGAGCAGTACTTC
>TRBV6-5|NA|NA|TRBJ2-7
CASSYYGGDEQYF
TGTGCCAGCAGTTACTACGGTGGGGACGAGCAGTACTTC
>TRBV6-2/TRBV6-3|TRBD2|NA|TRBJ2-1
CASSRPGLADEQFF
TGTGCCAGCAGCAGGCCGGGACTAGCGGATGAGCAGTTCTTC
>TRBV7-2|TRBD2|NA|TRBJ2-3
CASRTLAGGADTQYF
TGTGCCAGCAGAACACTAGCGGGAGGAGCAGATACGCAGTATTTT
>TRBV10-2|TRBD2|NA|TRBJ2-3
CASNPVEREDSDTQYF
TGCGCCAGCAACCCTGTCGAGCGGGAGGACTCAGATACGCAGTATTTT
>TRBV29-1|NA|NA|TRBJ1-1
CSVASTNTEAFF
TGCAGCGTTGCCAGCACGAACACTGAAGCTTTCTTT
>TRBV5-6|NA|NA|TRBJ2-2
CASRNRRAGELFF
TGTGCCAGCAGAAACAGGAGGGCCGGGGAGCTGTTTTTT
>TRBV21-1|NA|NA|TRBJ2-3
CASSITLSGGITDTQYF
TGTGCCAGCAGCATCACCCTTAGCGGGGGCATCACAGATACGCAGTATTTT
>TRBV5-4|NA|NA|TRBJ2-3
CASSPRDGSTDTQYF
TGTGCCAGCAGCCCACGGGACGGCAGCACAGATACGCAGTATTTT
>TRBV5-6|NA|NA|TRBJ1-5
CASSFGANQPQHF
TGTGCCAGCAGCTTTGGGGCGAATCAGCCCCAGCATTTT
>TRBV11-2|TRBD2|NA|TRBJ2-1
CASSLDRGGYNEQFF
TGTGCCAGCAGCTTAGATCGGGGGGGCTACAATGAGCAGTTCTTC
>TRBV10-3|NA|NA|TRBJ1-5
CATLAGQSQPQHF
TGTGCCACCCTAGCGGGGCAGAGTCAGCCCCAGCATTTT
>TRBV6-2/TRBV6-3|NA|NA|TRBJ1-2
CASSYTENYGYTF
TGTGCCAGCAGTTATACAGAAAACTATGGCTACACCTTC
>TRBV7-2|NA|NA|TRBJ2-2
CASSSTPGTGLPGELFF
TGTGCCAGCAGCTCCACCCCGGGGACCGGCTTGCCCGGGGAGCTGTTTTTT
>TRBV7-9|NA|once|TRBJ1-4
CASSLDRTVEKLFF
TGTGCCAGCAGCTTAGACAGGACAGTTGAAAAACTGTTTTTT
>TRBV18|NA|once|TRBJ1-1
CASSPRGGEMNTEAFF
TGTGCCAGCTCACCTAGAGGAGGGGAAATGAACACTGAAGCTTTCTTT
>TRBV5-1|NA|NA|TRBJ1-4
CASSYSNPRQPLTNEKLFF
TGCGCCAGCAGCTATTCTAACCCTCGGCAACCTCTGACTAATGAAAAACTGTTTTTT
>TRBV7-2|TRBD1|NA|TRBJ1-1
CASSFNVRTGPNTEAFF
TGTGCCAGCAGCTTTAATGTCCGGACAGGGCCGAACACTGAAGCTTTCTTT
>TRBV19|NA|NA|TRBJ1-3
CASSLKGGTGNTIYF
TGTGCCAGTAGTCTAAAGGGGGGAACTGGAAACACCATATATTTT
>TRBV3-1/TRBV3-2|TRBD1|NA|TRBJ1-1
CASSQGPGQGGAFF
TGTGCCAGCAGCCAAGGGCCGGGACAGGGAGGAGCTTTCTTT
>TRBV14|NA|NA|TRBJ2-7
CASSSRHLYEQYF
TGTGCCAGCAGCTCAAGACACCTATACGAGCAGTACTTC
>TRBV18|TRBD1|once|TRBJ2-7
CASSPSRDRGRDEQYF
TGTGCCAGCTCACCATCCCGGGACAGGGGGCGTGATGAGCAGTACTTC